The text below deals with one T cell receptor (beta chain). Antigen: not known. The repertoire was sequenced with immunoSEQ multiplex PCR; TCRdb's copy has only in-frame clones and lacks some. Of more than 150,000 clones listed, roughly four fifths are singletons. Separate from the roughly 610-subject first cohort, the roughly 110-subject validation cohort was the one that the donors belonged to. This entry is derived from a study of cytomegalovirus exposure and HLA in healthy donors. Study-level background: The 95 to 150 validation repertoires used a platform that matched the one used for the approximately 690 first-cohort repertoires, as a later analysis reported.

The study's findings and limits: Subsequent analysis showed first-cohort TCR clusters tending to co-occur in approximately 120 validation repertoires. Overall, around 160 TCR beta chains were annotated as cytomegalovirus-associated.

This TCR was sampled from a woman aged 18 to 35 in good health and CMV-seropositive. Source material: PBMCs.

CDR3 bases: TGTGCCAGCAGTTTAAGACAGCTGAACACTGAAGCTTTCTTT. It yields the protein CASSLRQLNTEAFF. The gene calls are TRBV27 and TRBJ1-1; D perhaps matches TRBD1 (5 bases). The CDR3 length is 14 residues. Germline values: CDR1 MNHEY, CDR2 SMNVEV (reference sequence). Trimming pared 2 bases from V and 0 bases from J, leaving 7 bases between.